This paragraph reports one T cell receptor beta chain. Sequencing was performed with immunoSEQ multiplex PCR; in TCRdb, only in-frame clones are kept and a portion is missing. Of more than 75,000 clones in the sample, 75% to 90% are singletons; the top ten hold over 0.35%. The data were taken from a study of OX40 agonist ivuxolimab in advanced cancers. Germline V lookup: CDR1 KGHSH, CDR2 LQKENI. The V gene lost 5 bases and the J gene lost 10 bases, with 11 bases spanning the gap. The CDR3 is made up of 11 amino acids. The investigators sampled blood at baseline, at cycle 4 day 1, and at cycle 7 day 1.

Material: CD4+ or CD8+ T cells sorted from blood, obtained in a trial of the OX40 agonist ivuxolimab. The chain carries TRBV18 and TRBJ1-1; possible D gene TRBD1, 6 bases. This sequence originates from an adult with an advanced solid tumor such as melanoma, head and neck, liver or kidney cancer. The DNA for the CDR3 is TGTGCCAGCTCATCACAGGGACGAGCTTTCTTT. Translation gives CASSSQGRAFF.